This entry describes one T cell receptor beta chain. What it recognizes is unknown. While the first cohort had 600 to 800 subjects, the donors belonged to the separate validation cohort of 120 subjects. Produced via immunoSEQ multiplex PCR; TCRdb's table is partial and in-frame only. Among around 300,000 clones listed, 80% to 90% were seen once. The sample belongs to a study of cytomegalovirus exposure and HLA in healthy donors. Findings and limits, study-wide: In the roughly 110 validation repertoires, 94% of cluster scores exceeded 0, per a later analysis.

The TCR originated in a woman aged 18-29 years in good health and CMV-seronegative. Sequenced material: PBMCs.

The CDR3 coding sequence is TGCGCCAGCAGCCCTAGTAGCGGGGTAAGCACAGATACGCAGTATTTT. Protein sequence: CASSPSSGVSTDTQYF. The rearrangement joins TRBV5-1 to TRBJ2-3; 8 positions agree with TRBD2. The CDR3 loop spans 16 amino acids. Germline CDR1 reads SGHRS; CDR2 reads YFSETQ. Trimming cost V 4 bases and J 0 bases; bases outside gene matches: 7.